This T cell receptor (beta chain) was identified in a study of blood T cell repertoires in COVID-19. Sequencing was performed with immunoSEQ multiplex PCR; in TCRdb, only in-frame clones are kept and a portion is missing. This sample yields around 140,000 clones, of which over 70% are seen a single time; around 6.3% belongs to the top ten. Material: peripheral blood. This receptor was identified in an elderly man with acute or convalescent COVID-19.

The CDR3 sequence is CASSLILFNSPLHF. DNA of the CDR3: TGTGCCAGCAGTTTAATACTTTTTAATTCACCCCTCCACTTT. This chain uses TRBV28 with TRBJ1-6; D unresolved. The germline CDR1 and CDR2 sequences are MDHEN and SYDVKM. The CDR3 runs 14 residues. The V gene lost 2 bases and the J gene lost 6 bases, with 8 bases spanning the gap.